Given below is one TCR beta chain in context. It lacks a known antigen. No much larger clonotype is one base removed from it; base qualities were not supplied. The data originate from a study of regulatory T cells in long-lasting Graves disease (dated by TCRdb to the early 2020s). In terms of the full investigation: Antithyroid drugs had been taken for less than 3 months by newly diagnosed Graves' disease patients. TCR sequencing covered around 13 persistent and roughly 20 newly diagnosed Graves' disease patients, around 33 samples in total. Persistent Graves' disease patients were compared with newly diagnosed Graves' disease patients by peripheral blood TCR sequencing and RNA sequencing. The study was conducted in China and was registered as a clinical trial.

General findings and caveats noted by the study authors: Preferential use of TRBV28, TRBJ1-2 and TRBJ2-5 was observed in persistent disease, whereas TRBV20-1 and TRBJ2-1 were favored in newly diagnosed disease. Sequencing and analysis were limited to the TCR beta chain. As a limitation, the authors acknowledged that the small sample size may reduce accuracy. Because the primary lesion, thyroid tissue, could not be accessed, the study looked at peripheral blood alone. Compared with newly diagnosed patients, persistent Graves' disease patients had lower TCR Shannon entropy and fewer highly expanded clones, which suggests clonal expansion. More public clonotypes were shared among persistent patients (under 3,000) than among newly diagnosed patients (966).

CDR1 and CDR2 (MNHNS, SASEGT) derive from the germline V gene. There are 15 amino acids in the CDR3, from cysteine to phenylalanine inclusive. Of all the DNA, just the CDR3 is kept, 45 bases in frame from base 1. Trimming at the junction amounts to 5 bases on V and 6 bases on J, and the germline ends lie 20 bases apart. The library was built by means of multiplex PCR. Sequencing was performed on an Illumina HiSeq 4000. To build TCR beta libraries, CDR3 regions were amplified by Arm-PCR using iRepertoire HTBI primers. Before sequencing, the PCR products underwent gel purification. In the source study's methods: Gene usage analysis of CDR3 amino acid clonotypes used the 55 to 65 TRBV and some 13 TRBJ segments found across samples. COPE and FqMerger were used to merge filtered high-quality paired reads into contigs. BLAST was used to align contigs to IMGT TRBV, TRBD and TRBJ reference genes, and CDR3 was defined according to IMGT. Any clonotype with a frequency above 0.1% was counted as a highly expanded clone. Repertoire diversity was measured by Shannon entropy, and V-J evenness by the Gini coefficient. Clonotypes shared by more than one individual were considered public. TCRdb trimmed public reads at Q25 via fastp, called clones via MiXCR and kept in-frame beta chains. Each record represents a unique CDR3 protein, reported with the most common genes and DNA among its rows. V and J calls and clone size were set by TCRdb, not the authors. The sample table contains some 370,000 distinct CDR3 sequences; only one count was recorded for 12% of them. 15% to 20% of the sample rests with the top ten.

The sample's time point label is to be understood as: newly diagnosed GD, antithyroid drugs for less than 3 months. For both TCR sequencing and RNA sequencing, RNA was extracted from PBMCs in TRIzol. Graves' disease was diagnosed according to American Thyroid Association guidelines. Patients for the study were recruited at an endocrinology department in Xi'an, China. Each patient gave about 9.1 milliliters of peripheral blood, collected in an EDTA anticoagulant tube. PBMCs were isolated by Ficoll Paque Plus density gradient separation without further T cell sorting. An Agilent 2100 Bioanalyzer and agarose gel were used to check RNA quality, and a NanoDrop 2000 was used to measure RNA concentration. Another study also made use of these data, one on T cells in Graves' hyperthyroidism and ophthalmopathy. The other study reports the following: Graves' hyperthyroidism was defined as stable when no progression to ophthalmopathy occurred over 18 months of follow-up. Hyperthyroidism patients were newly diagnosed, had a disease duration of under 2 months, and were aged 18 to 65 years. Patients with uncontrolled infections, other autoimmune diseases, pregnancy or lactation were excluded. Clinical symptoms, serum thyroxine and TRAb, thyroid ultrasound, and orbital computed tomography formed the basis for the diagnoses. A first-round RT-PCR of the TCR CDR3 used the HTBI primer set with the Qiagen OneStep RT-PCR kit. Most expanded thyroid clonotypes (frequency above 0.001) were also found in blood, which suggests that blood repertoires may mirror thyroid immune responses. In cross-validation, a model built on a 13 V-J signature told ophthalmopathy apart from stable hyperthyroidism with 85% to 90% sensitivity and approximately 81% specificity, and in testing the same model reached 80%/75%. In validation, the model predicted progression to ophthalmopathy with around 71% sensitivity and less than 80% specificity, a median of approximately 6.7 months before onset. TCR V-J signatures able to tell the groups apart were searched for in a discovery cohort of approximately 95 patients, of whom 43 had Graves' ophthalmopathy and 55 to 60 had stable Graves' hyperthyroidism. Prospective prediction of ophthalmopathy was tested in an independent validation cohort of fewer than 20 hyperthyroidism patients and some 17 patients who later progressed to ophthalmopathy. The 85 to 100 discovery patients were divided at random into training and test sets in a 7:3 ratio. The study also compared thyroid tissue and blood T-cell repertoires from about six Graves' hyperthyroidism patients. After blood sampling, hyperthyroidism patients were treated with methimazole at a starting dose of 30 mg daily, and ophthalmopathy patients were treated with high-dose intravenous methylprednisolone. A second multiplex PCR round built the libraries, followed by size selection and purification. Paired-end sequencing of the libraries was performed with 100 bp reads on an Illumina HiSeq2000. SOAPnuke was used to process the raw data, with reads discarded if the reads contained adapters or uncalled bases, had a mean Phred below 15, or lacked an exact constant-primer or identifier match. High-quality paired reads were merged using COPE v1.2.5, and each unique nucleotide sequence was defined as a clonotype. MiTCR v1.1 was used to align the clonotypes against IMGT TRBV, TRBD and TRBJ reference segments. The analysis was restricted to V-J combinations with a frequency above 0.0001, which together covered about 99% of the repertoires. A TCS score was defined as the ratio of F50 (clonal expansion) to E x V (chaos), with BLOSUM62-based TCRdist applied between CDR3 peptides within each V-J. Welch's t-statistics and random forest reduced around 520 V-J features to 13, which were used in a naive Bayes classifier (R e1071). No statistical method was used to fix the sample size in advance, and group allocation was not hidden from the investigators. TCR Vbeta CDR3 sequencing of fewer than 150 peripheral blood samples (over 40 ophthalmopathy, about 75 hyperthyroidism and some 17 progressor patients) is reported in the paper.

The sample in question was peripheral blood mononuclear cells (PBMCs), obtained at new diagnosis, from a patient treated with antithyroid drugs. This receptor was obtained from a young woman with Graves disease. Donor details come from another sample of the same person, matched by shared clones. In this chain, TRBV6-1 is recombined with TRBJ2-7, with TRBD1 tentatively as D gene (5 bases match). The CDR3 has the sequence CASSPDAGRVSEQYF. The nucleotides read TGTGCCAGCAGTCCCGATGCAGGCAGGGTGAGCGAGCAGTACTTC.